The next 24 T cell receptor beta chains were all read from a single sample in a study of blood T cell repertoires in COVID-19. The data were produced by immunoSEQ multiplex PCR, yet TCRdb's version contains in-frame clones alone and is incomplete. In the table there are 75,000 to 100,000 clones, roughly 86% of which are singletons. Input material: peripheral blood. The receptor set was obtained from a human donor in a cohort sampled during active COVID-19.

This clone was counted a few times. The chain recombines TRBV27 with TRBJ1-2; tentatively, D is TRBD1 (6 bases). Germline V gene data show CDR1 as MNHEY and CDR2 as SMNVEV (reference sequence). The V end was cut by 2 bases, the J end by 4 bases, with 11 bases between. This CDR3 spans 14 amino acids. The CDR3 bases are TGTGCCAGCAGTTTAGTGGCGGGGGCCTATGGCTACACCTTC. This encodes CASSLVAGAYGYTF.

This clone has only one observation. The chain links TRBV5-1 to TRBJ2-3; 13 nucleotides agree with TRBD2. The CDR3 extends over 14 amino acids. V was clipped by 3 bases and J by 6 bases; unmatched bases: 1. CDR1 is SGHRS and CDR2 is YFSETQ in the germline V gene. The DNA for the CDR3 is TGCGCCAGCAGCTCGGGACTAGCGGGGGATACGCAGTATTTT. It is translated as CASSSGLAGDTQYF.

This chain connects TRBV11-3 to TRBJ2-2, with 7 bases matching TRBD1. The CDR3 sequence is 17 residues long. The V gene's germline CDR1 is SGHNT and CDR2 YENEEA. Trimming cost V 6 bases and J 2 bases; bases outside gene matches: 12. The CDR3 sequence is CASSPYVTGPNTGELFF. CDR3 bases: TGTGCCAGCAGTCCCTATGTGACAGGGCCTAACACCGGGGAGCTGTTTTTT.

This clone was counted a single time. The gene calls are TRBV11-2 and TRBJ2-7; tentatively, D is TRBD1 (5 bases). The CDR3 is made up of 14 amino acids. Per germline, CDR1 SGHAT and CDR2 FQNNGV. V dropped 4 bases and J dropped 4 bases, with 14 bases sitting between them. The CDR3 DNA sequence: TGTGCCAGCAGCTCAGGACAAGTTTTATACGAGCAGTACTTC. Translating gives CASSSGQVLYEQYF. Full variable domain (remainder filled in from reference TRBV11-2 and TRBJ2-7): EAGVAQSPRYKIIEKRQSVAFWCNPISGHATLYWYQQILGQGPKLLIQFQNNGVVDDSQLPKDRFSAERLKGVDSTLKIQPAKLEDSAVYLCASSSGQVLYEQYFGPGTRLTVT.

The J gene is TRBJ2-1, the V gene TRBV19; 9 positions match TRBD2. CDR3 length equals 20 residues. After removal of 10 bases from V and 9 bases from J, the junction contained 31 bases not matched to a gene. CDR1 is LNHDA, CDR2 SQIVND, per germline (reference sequence). The CDR3 DNA sequence: TGTGCCACTCTAGGGCGGCGGGGGGGCCTCAAGAGACCATTCCTAACTGAGCAGTTCTTC. Amino acid sequence: CATLGRRGGLKRPFLTEQFF.

The genes are TRBV10-3 and TRBJ2-7, with 7 bases aligning to TRBD2. The CDR3 has 15 amino acids. Germline assignment: CDR1 ENHRY and CDR2 SYGVKD. V lost 5 bases to trimming and J lost 1 base; unmatched junction nucleotides: 8. CDR3 sequence reads: CAISPRGRGSYEQYF. CDR3 DNA: TGTGCCATCAGTCCCCGGGGGAGGGGTTCCTACGAGCAGTACTTC.

The genes are TRBV2 and TRBJ2-2; D uncertain. Germline V gene data show CDR1 as SNHLY and CDR2 as FYNNEI. The V and J ends lost 5 bases and 5 bases respectively, with 21 bases between them. The CDR3 extends over 17 amino acids. The DNA of the CDR3 is TGTGCCAGCAGTTCCCGACTTTTGACCGCTTCTACCGGGGAGCTGTTTTTT. Translating it yields CASSSRLLTASTGELFF.

The V gene is TRBV6-5, the J gene TRBJ1-3; TRBD1 might be the D (6 bases). The CDR3 extends over 15 amino acids. Germline-derived CDR1 and CDR2 are MNHEY and SVGAGI. V shed 6 bases and J shed 0 bases, with 12 bases lying between them. The CDR3 loop reads CASRRGHNSGNTIYF. The CDR3 bases are TGTGCCAGCAGAAGGGGACACAACTCTGGAAACACCATATATTTT.

The rearrangement links TRBV19 to TRBJ2-1; a weak D match, TRBD2 (6 bases). Trimming removed 6 bases from V and 2 bases from J, with 20 bases in between. Germline CDR1 reads LNHDA; CDR2 reads SQIVND (reference sequence). The CDR3 is made up of 17 amino acids. CDR3 amino acids: CASRRDSAAGPYNEQFF. Written as DNA, the CDR3 is TGTGCCAGTAGGCGGGACTCTGCGGCTGGACCCTACAATGAGCAGTTCTTC. Full variable domain (outside the CDR3, taken from reference TRBV19 and TRBJ2-1): DGGITQSPKYLFRKEGQNVTLSCEQNLNHDAMYWYRQDPGQGLRLIYYSQIVNDFQKGDIAEGYSVSREKKESFPLTVTSAQKNPTAFYLCASRRDSAAGPYNEQFFGPGTRLTVL.

The rearrangement uses TRBV27 and TRBJ2-7; weak D call: TRBD1 (6 bases). V was cut by 0 bases and J by 2 bases, with 17 bases left in between. Germline V gene lookup returns CDR1 MNHEY and CDR2 SMNVEV (reference sequence). The CDR3 is 17 amino acids. The CDR3 DNA is TGTGCCAGCAGTTTATCGGATCTTGGGGACAACCCCTACGAGCAGTACTTC. This sequence encodes CASSLSDLGDNPYEQYF.

This chain links TRBV7-6 with TRBJ2-3; weak D call: TRBD2 (5 bases). The CDR3 has 15 amino acids. The V gene lost 3 bases and the J gene lost 5 bases, with 15 bases spanning the gap. Germline V lookup: CDR1 SGHVS, CDR2 FNYEAQ. Here the CDR3 DNA reads TGTGCCAGCAGCTTCCTAACACCCGAGGGAGATACGCAGTATTTT. This codes for CASSFLTPEGDTQYF.

The rearrangement links TRBV5-1 to TRBJ1-4, with D tentatively TRBD1 (6 bases). The V end lost 4 bases, the J end lost 0 bases, and 10 bases lay between the germline ends. The CDR3 contains 15 residues. Looked up from germline, CDR1 is SGHRS and CDR2 is YFSETQ. Here the CDR3 reads CASSVTGPTNEKLFF. Here the CDR3 DNA reads TGCGCCAGCAGCGTCACAGGGCCAACTAATGAAAAACTGTTTTTT.

V is TRBV9 and J is TRBJ2-1; TRBD2 is a possible D gene (5 bases). This CDR3 contains 14 residues. V was clipped by 4 bases and J by 6 bases, with 14 bases between them. Germline-derived CDR1 and CDR2 are SGDLS and YYNGEE. The CDR3 region has the DNA TGTGCCAGCAGCTCGAGGACTGCACCCAATGAGCAGTTCTTC. It is translated as CASSSRTAPNEQFF.

This chain joins TRBV7-2 and TRBJ2-1; D is perhaps TRBD2 (6 bases). Germline values: CDR1 SGHTA, CDR2 FQGNSA. V shed 1 base and J shed 9 bases, with 13 bases lying between them. The CDR3 spans 14 residues. CDR3 in amino acids: CASSLGGGFGEQFF. CDR3 DNA sequence: TGTGCCAGCAGCTTAGGGGGAGGCTTCGGTGAGCAGTTCTTC.

This chain's CDR3 is CASSPRSGGEQFF. The CDR3 DNA reads TGTGCCAGCAGCCCCCGTTCGGGGGGTGAGCAGTTCTTC. The rearrangement uses TRBV11-1 and TRBJ2-1; 7 bases align to TRBD2. The ends lost 5 bases at V and 9 bases at J; junction bases unmatched: 7. The CDR3 runs 13 residues. CDR1 is SGHAT and CDR2 is FQDESV in the germline V gene (reference sequence).

The chain has TRBV27 and TRBJ2-3; D possibly corresponds to TRBD2 (5 bases). Looked up from germline, CDR1 is MNHEY and CDR2 is SMNVEV (reference sequence). V was cut by 7 bases and J by 4 bases, with 21 bases left in between. CDR3 length: 16 residues. This chain's CDR3 is CASKHASGGRADTQYF. The CDR3 DNA follows: TGTGCCAGCAAGCACGCCTCCGGCGGGCGCGCAGATACGCAGTATTTT.

The J gene is TRBJ1-2, the V gene TRBV29-1; D ambiguous. Trimming removed 6 bases at V and 6 bases at J, with 8 bases between. Germline-derived CDR1 and CDR2 are SQVTM and ANQGSEA. The length of the CDR3 is 10 residues. Here the CDR3 reads CSVPGDGYTF. The CDR3 coding sequence is TGCAGCGTCCCCGGGGATGGCTACACCTTC.

This rearrangement joins TRBV19 to TRBJ1-6, with 10 bases lining up with TRBD1. CDR3 length: 16 amino acids. V lost 4 bases, J lost 6 bases, and 6 bases stayed unmatched. Germline CDR1 is LNHDA and CDR2 is SQIVND (reference sequence). Here the CDR3 DNA reads TGTGCCAGTAGTACCGGACAGGGGGGCGCTAATTCACCCCTCCACTTT. It specifies CASSTGQGGANSPLHF.

The chain employs TRBV2 and TRBJ2-1; 11 bases agree with TRBD1. The germline V gene has CDR1 SNHLY and CDR2 FYNNEI. J gave up 8 bases and V 5 bases, and 5 bases lay outside the gene matches. This CDR3 comprises 14 residues. CDR3 amino acids: CASSWDRGGDEQFF. CDR3 nucleotide sequence: TGTGCCAGCAGTTGGGACAGGGGGGGGGATGAGCAGTTCTTC. Full variable domain (outside the CDR3, taken from reference TRBV2 and TRBJ2-1): EPEVTQTPSHQVTQMGQEVILRCVPISNHLYFYWYRQILGQKVEFLVSFYNNEISEKSEIFDDQFSVERPDGSNFTLKIRSTKLEDSAMYFCASSWDRGGDEQFFGPGTRLTVL.

The chain carries TRBV14 and TRBJ1-3, with D possibly TRBD1 on 6 matching bases. V gave up 4 bases and J gave up 4 bases, with 14 bases separating them. Germline values: CDR1 SGHDN, CDR2 FVKESK. The CDR3 contains 15 residues. The CDR3 reads CASSRNRAYGNTIYF. The CDR3 DNA reads TGTGCCAGCAGCCGAAACAGGGCGTACGGAAACACCATATATTTT.

This chain connects TRBV5-1 to TRBJ2-7; possibly TRBD2 for D (6 bases). V was shortened by 8 bases and J by 1 base, with 19 bases between the two germline ends. The CDR3 length is 15 residues. CDR1 and CDR2 (germline): SGHRS, YFSETQ. The CDR3 DNA sequence: TGCGCCAGTCTTCCGGAGGGATCAGGGTCCTACGAGCAGTACTTC. It specifies CASLPEGSGSYEQYF.

Concerning this clone: This sample includes further DNA sequences coding for the same CDR3. The V and J genes are TRBV18 and TRBJ1-1, with unresolved D. The V end lost 4 bases, the J end lost 1 base, and 10 bases lay between the germline ends. The V gene's germline CDR1 is KGHSH and CDR2 LQKENI. The CDR3 length is 14 residues. The CDR3 sequence is CASSLVGRNTEAFF. CDR3 nucleotide sequence: TGTGCCAGCTCACTCGTAGGGAGGAACACTGAAGCTTTCTTT. The entire variable domain, with the rest obtained from reference TRBV18 and TRBJ1-1, is as follows: NAGVMQNPRHLVRRRGQEARLRCSPMKGHSHVYWYRQLPEEGLKFMVYLQKENIIDESGMPKERFSAEFPKEGPSILRIQQVVRGDSAAYFCASSLVGRNTEAFFGQGTRLTVV.

The genes are TRBV28 and TRBJ1-3; no clear D. Trimming took 11 bases from V and 4 from J, leaving 15 bases between them. Germline V CDR1 and CDR2: MDHEN, SYDVKM. CDR3 length: 13 amino acids. The CDR3: CASTGGGGNTIYF. The CDR3 nucleotides are TGTGCCTCCACCGGCGGAGGCGGAAACACCATATATTTT.

J is TRBJ2-1 and V is TRBV6-6, with D perhaps matching TRBD2 (6 bases). CDR1 and CDR2 (germline): MNHNY, SVGAGI (reference sequence). The CDR3 is 14 amino acids. V lost 4 bases and J 4 bases, leaving 11 bases between the germline ends. CDR3 region: CASSSIGTYNEQFF. In nucleotides, the CDR3 is TGTGCCAGCAGTTCGATAGGGACTTACAATGAGCAGTTCTTC.